This T cell receptor beta chain was profiled in a study of Graves' ophthalmopathy and Graves' hyperthyroidism. As for the study in general: Peripheral blood was obtained at first diagnosis, ahead of any treatment.

RNA transcripts served as template for amplifying TCR beta CDR3 sequences. First-round RT-PCR with HTBI primers preceded a second-round multiplex PCR. TCRdb independently ran MiXCR on the multiplex PCR reads; one entry per CDR3 protein. This sample has around 470,000 distinct CDR3 sequences; approximately 15% occur once, and the top ten carry around 9.8%. From germline, CDR1 is SGHNT and CDR2 YYREEE (reference sequence). This CDR3 spans 14 amino acids. The V end was cut by 4 bases, the J end by 6 bases, with 16 bases between. At least ten counts were recorded for this clonotype. The sequencing input was blood. The sequence was obtained from a woman aged 25 to 39 with Graves' ophthalmopathy. The chain employs TRBV5-4 and TRBJ1-1, with a possible D match to TRBD1 (5 bases). CDR3 in DNA: TGTGCCAGCAGCCGCCCGGGGGGGACCCCTGAAGCTTTCTTT. This encodes CASSRPGGTPEAFF.